This paragraph reports one TCR beta chain. Its antigen is unidentified. Profiled with immunoSEQ multiplex PCR; TCRdb holds only in-frame clones, not every one. The table shows 100,000 to 150,000 clones, with roughly 80% occurring only once. Germline V gene lookup returns CDR1 SGHDT and CDR2 YYEEEE. This CDR3 is 14 amino acids long. Losses at the gene ends were 1 base for V and 11 bases for J; bases not matched to a gene: 6. Time point noted: baseline pretreatment blood. Treatment given: 15 Gy SBRT to primary tumor, nephrectomy 4 weeks later. Serial blood draws occurred at baseline and 2 and 4 weeks post-SBRT. The patient's renal cell carcinoma had clear cell pathology. The source of the sample is a study of radiation and T cells in renal cell carcinoma. Study-wide context: Nephrectomy followed 15 Gy stereotactic body radiation by 4 weeks. Whole-study findings and limits: From baseline, blood top tumor clonotypes peaked at 2 weeks post-radiation.

The chain has TRBV5-6 and TRBJ2-6; TRBD1 matches at 7 bases. The TCR originated in a woman between 55 and 75 years old with renal cell carcinoma. Specimen: blood, collected from a patient whose treatment included radiotherapy and nephrectomy. CDR3 bases: TGTGCCAGCAGCTTGATGACAGGGCCCGACGTCCTGACTTTC. This codes for CASSLMTGPDVLTF.